Each of the 9 T cell receptor beta chains below was sequenced from the same sample in a study of T cell repertoires in cytomegalovirus infection. TCRdb processed the reads anew with MiXCR; each CDR3 protein has one entry. In the table there are nearly 650,000 distinct CDR3 sequences, 20% to 25% of which are singletons. Sample: CD8+ T cells from PBMCs. The origin of the receptors is a human donor in good health (CMV status not recorded). Some clones in this sample may be carry-over from other donors' samples.

This clonotype has just a few counts. This chain uses TRBV6-1 with TRBJ2-6; no clear D. CDR3 length: 15 amino acids. Deletions cut 1 base from V and 0 bases from J, with 4 bases between. In germline, CDR1 is MNHNS, CDR2 SASEGT. The CDR3 DNA is TGTGCCAGCAGTGAAGACAGCTCTGGGGCCAACGTCCTGACTTTC. Amino acid sequence: CASSEDSSGANVLTF.

Remarks on this clonotype: A much larger clone lies a single base off, so this may be a read error. The chain uses TRBV7-8 and TRBJ1-1; D not resolved. V lost 2 bases and J lost 1, with 8 bases in between. There are 14 residues in the CDR3. Looked up from germline, CDR1 is SGHVS and CDR2 is FQNEAQ. For the CDR3, the DNA is TGTGCCAGCAGCTTAATTGCCTCGAACACTGAAGCTTTCTTT. Translating gives CASSLIASNTEAFF.

This clonotype showed up just a few times. The chain is built from TRBV7-9 and TRBJ2-7, with 7 bases lining up with TRBD2. The germline CDR1 and CDR2 sequences are SEHNR and FQNEAQ (reference sequence). V trimming: 7 bases; J trimming: 0 bases; junction bases outside the gene matches: 6. The CDR3 is 14 residues long. CDR3 in DNA: TGTGCCAGCACCTGGGGGGGGTCCTCCTACGAGCAGTACTTC. It specifies CASTWGGSSYEQYF. The full variable domain, completed using reference TRBV7-9 and TRBJ2-7, is DTGVSQNPRHKITKRGQNVTFRCDPISEHNRLYWYRQTLGQGPEFLTYFQNEAQLEKSRLLSDRFSAERPKGSFSTLEIQRTEQGDSAMYLCASTWGGSSYEQYFGPGTRLTVT.

The chain carries TRBV11-2 and TRBJ2-5; TRBD2 aligns across 8 bases. The germline V gene has CDR1 SGHAT and CDR2 FQNNGV. This CDR3 is 18 amino acids long. The trim removed 7 bases at V and 0 bases at J, leaving 16 bases unmatched. The CDR3, as DNA: TGTGCCAGCAACAAGTGGAAAGCGGGGGTTACCAACCAAGAGACCCAGTACTTC. Amino acid sequence: CASNKWKAGVTNQETQYF.

A few counts support this clonotype. This chain uses TRBV19 with TRBJ2-2; D is unresolved. Trimming stripped 3 bases from V and 1 base from J, with 6 bases between. This CDR3 contains 14 residues. Germline values: CDR1 LNHDA, CDR2 SQIVND (reference sequence). DNA for the CDR3: TGTGCCAGTAGTATCCTGCTGAACACCGGGGAGCTGTTTTTT. Its translation: CASSILLNTGELFF.

This clonotype was counted at least ten times. The rearrangement uses TRBV7-9 and TRBJ2-1; either TRBD1 or TRBD2 may supply D (5 bases each). Germline V CDR1 and CDR2: SEHNR, FQNEAQ (reference sequence). The CDR3 loop spans 16 amino acids. The V gene lost 1 base and the J gene lost 7 bases, with 17 bases spanning the gap. The CDR3 DNA is TGTGCCAGCAGCTTAGTTGAGGGACCGAGGACGAATGAGCAGTTCTTC. Its translation: CASSLVEGPRTNEQFF.

This clonotype was picked up many times. This chain connects TRBV6-2 or TRBV6-3 to TRBJ2-5, with TRBD1 identical over 10 bases. With V trimmed by 2 bases and J by 5 bases, 5 bases remained unmatched. The CDR3 is made up of 15 amino acids. Germline V CDR1 and CDR2: MNHEY, SVGEGT. Here the CDR3 DNA reads TGTGCCAGCAGTTACGAGACAGGGGGCGCGGAGACCCAGTACTTC. Protein: CASSYETGGAETQYF.

This clonotype appeared a few times. This chain joins TRBV7-6 and TRBJ1-4, with D unresolved. This CDR3 is built from 14 residues. Germline V CDR1 and CDR2: SGHVS, FNYEAQ. The V end was cut by 3 bases, the J end by 8 bases, with 13 bases between. The CDR3 sequence is CASSLGRGPEKLFF. In DNA, the CDR3 is TGTGCCAGCAGCTTGGGCCGAGGTCCCGAAAAACTGTTTTTT.

The chain employs TRBV29-1 and TRBJ2-4; 7 bases align to TRBD2. The CDR3 is 16 residues long. In germline, CDR1 is SQVTM, CDR2 ANQGSEA. J was trimmed by 3 bases and V by 1 base; bases with no gene match: 9. The CDR3: CSVEVFREGVKNIQYF. DNA of the CDR3: TGCAGCGTTGAAGTGTTCAGGGAGGGAGTCAAAAACATTCAGTACTTC.